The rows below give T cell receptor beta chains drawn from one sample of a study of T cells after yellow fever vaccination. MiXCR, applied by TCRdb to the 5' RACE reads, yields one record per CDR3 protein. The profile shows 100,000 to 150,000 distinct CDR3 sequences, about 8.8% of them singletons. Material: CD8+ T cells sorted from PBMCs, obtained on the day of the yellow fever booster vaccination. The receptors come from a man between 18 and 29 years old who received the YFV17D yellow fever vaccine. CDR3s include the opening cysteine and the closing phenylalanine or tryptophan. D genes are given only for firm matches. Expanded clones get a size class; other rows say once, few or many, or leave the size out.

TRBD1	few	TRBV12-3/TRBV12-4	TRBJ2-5	CASSLGQGRSGETQYF	TGTGCCAGCAGTTTGGGACAGGGGCGATCCGGGGAGACCCAGTACTTC
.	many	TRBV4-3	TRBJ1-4	CASSMGVTNEKLFF	TGCGCCAGCAGTATGGGGGTAACTAATGAAAAACTGTTTTTT
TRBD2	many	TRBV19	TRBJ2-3	CASSNLAGGTDTQYF	TGTGCCAGTAGCAATCTAGCGGGGGGCACAGATACGCAGTATTTT
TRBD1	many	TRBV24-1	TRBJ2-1	CATSDAGTGANEQFF	TGTGCCACCAGTGACGCCGGGACAGGGGCGAATGAGCAGTTCTTC
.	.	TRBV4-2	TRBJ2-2	CASSRAPAGELFF	TGTGCCAGCAGCCGGGCGCCAGCCGGGGAGCTGTTTTTT
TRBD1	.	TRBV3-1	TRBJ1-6	CASSHGQGQPSPLHF	TGTGCCAGCAGCCACGGACAGGGGCAGCCATCACCCCTCCACTTT
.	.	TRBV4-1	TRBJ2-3	CASSQEGKSLTQYF	TGCGCCAGCAGCCAAGAGGGGAAATCATTGACGCAGTATTTT
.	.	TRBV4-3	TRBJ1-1	CASSQDLRGFTEAFF	TGCGCCAGCAGCCAAGATCTGAGAGGGTTCACTGAAGCTTTCTTT
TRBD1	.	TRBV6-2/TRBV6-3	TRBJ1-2	CASSRQGPRYGYTF	TGTGCCAGCTCGCGACAGGGGCCACGGTATGGCTACACCTTC
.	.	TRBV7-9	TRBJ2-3	CASWRGQYF	TGTGCCAGCTGGAGGGGGCAGTATTTT
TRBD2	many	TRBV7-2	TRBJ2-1	CACTSGQNEQFF	TGTGCCTGTACTAGCGGCCAAAATGAGCAGTTCTTC
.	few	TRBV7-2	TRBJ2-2	CASSFGFMGIGELFF	TGTGCCAGCAGCTTTGGGTTCATGGGGATCGGGGAGCTGTTTTTT
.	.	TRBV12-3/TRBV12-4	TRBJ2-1	CASSEALPIGGEQFF	TGTGCCAGCAGTGAAGCCCTCCCCATAGGAGGTGAGCAGTTCTTC
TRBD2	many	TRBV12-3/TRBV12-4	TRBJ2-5	CASSRGGGYGETQYF	TGTGCCAGCAGCCGCGGGGGAGGGTACGGAGAGACCCAGTACTTC
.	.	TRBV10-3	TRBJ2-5	CAISGADFQETQYF	TGTGCCATCAGTGGGGCGGACTTCCAAGAGACCCAGTACTTC
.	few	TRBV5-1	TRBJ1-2	CASSPQGQSSYGYTF	TGCGCCAGCAGCCCGCAGGGTCAGAGTAGCTATGGCTACACCTTC
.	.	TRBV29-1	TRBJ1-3	CSALQGRNTIYF	TGCAGCGCCCTGCAGGGAAGGAACACCATATATTTT
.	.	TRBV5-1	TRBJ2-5	CATQGGEETQYF	TGCGCCACCCAGGGGGGCGAGGAGACCCAGTACTTC